These 22 T cell receptor beta chains share one sample of origin, sequenced in a study of T cell responses to AZD1222 COVID-19 vaccine. The method was immunoSEQ multiplex PCR; TCRdb's version includes in-frame clones alone and lacks a portion of them. Of around 78,000 clones in the sample, 90% were seen once. The specimen was peripheral blood, collected 28 days after the second AZD1222 dose. These receptors all come from an adult who received the AZD1222 COVID-19 vaccine.

In its sample, this clone was seen once. The rearrangement joins TRBV3-1 (or the pseudogene TRBV3-2) to TRBJ2-4, with D perhaps being TRBD1 or TRBD2 (5 bases each). CDR1 and CDR2 from the germline V gene are LGHDT and YNNKEL (reference sequence). The CDR3 loop spans 19 amino acids. The germline V and J ends were trimmed by 0 bases and 0 bases, with 18 bases remaining between them. The DNA of the CDR3 is TGTGCCAGCAGCCAAGAGGCCAGGGCTTGGGGGTTAGCCAAAAACATTCAGTACTTC. Protein: CASSQEARAWGLAKNIQYF.

The gene calls are TRBV6-1 and TRBJ1-2; D possibly corresponds to TRBD1 (6 bases). Trimming cost V 3 bases and J 8 bases, with 16 bases left between them. CDR1 and CDR2 from the germline V gene are MNHNS and SASEGT. The CDR3 is 14 amino acids. Written as DNA, the CDR3 is TGTGCCAGCAGTGAGGGCAGGGGAAGCTTGGGCTACACCTTC. Its translation: CASSEGRGSLGYTF.

The chain recombines TRBV4-1 with TRBJ1-1; the D is unclear. Germline CDR1 reads MGHRA; CDR2 reads YSYEKL. The CDR3 sequence is 13 residues long. Trimming took 1 base from V and 4 from J, leaving 7 bases between them. The CDR3 DNA reads as TGCGCCAGCAGCCAAGCCGACGTCACTGAAGCTTTCTTT. The encoded protein is CASSQADVTEAFF.

The J gene is TRBJ1-2, the V gene TRBV10-1; 11 nucleotides match TRBD1. From germline, CDR1 is WNHNN and CDR2 SYGVQD (reference sequence). The CDR3 spans 15 residues. Losses at the gene ends were 4 bases for V and 4 bases for J; bases not matched to a gene: 5. CDR3 sequence: CASSGTGGKSYGYTF. CDR3 DNA sequence: TGCGCCAGCAGTGGGACAGGGGGCAAGAGCTATGGCTACACCTTC.

This clone has just a few counts. The CDR3, as DNA: TGTGCCAGCACATCCCCAGATGGCGATTCACCCCTCCACTTT. Translation: CASTSPDGDSPLHF. The rearrangement uses TRBV6-5 and TRBJ1-6, with unresolved D. Germline V gene sequence: CDR1 MNHEY, CDR2 SVGAGI. This CDR3 is built from 14 residues. Trimming took off 7 bases at V and 8 bases at J, with 15 bases between the two ends.

The V gene is TRBV11-3, the J gene TRBJ2-5, with D possibly matching TRBD2 (6 bases). The germline CDR1 and CDR2 sequences are SGHNT and YENEEA. There are 14 residues in the CDR3. Trimming cost V 1 base and J 5 bases, with 11 bases left between them. This CDR3 is CASSLVRGMETQYF. CDR3 sequence (DNA): TGTGCCAGCAGCTTAGTCCGGGGGATGGAGACCCAGTACTTC.

This rearrangement joins TRBV30 to TRBJ1-2; tentative D call: TRBD1 (6 bases). The V end was cut by 2 bases, the J end by 4 bases, with 11 bases between. Germline V lookup: CDR1 GTSNPN, CDR2 SVGIG (reference sequence). The CDR3 is 13 residues long. The CDR3 sequence: CAWSTTGSYGYTF. CDR3 DNA sequence: TGTGCCTGGAGTACAACAGGGAGCTATGGCTACACCTTC.

V and J are TRBV30 and TRBJ1-1, with D maybe TRBD1 (5 bases). Germline V gene data show CDR1 as GTSNPN and CDR2 as SVGIG (reference sequence). V was trimmed by 2 bases and J by 3 bases, leaving 10 bases between them. The CDR3 loop spans 13 amino acids. The CDR3 loop reads CAWSTKGDTEAFF. For the CDR3, the DNA is TGTGCCTGGAGTACTAAAGGGGACACTGAAGCTTTCTTT.

This sequence joins TRBV27 and TRBJ2-1, with D perhaps TRBD2 (6 bases). This CDR3 region has 16 residues. Germline CDR1 reads MNHEY; CDR2 reads SMNVEV (reference sequence). The V and J ends lost 2 bases and 3 bases respectively, with 14 bases between them. Here the CDR3 DNA reads TGTGCCAGCAGTTTAAGGCTTAGCGGCTACTACAATGAGCAGTTCTTC. Its protein product is CASSLRLSGYYNEQFF.

The chain has TRBV30 and TRBJ2-2, with 9 positions matching TRBD2. Trimming at V came to 2 bases and at J to 4 bases, leaving 5 bases not matched to a gene. Germline values: CDR1 GTSNPN, CDR2 SVGIG (reference sequence). This CDR3 has 15 amino acids. CDR3 nucleotide sequence: TGTGCCTGGAGTCCTCTAGCGGGAATCACCGGGGAGCTGTTTTTT. It yields the protein CAWSPLAGITGELFF.

This rearrangement joins TRBV19 to TRBJ1-1; maybe TRBD1 (6 bases). Trimming took off 1 base at V and 4 bases at J, with 13 bases between the two ends. This CDR3 region has 15 residues. Germline CDR1 is LNHDA and CDR2 is SQIVND (reference sequence). For the CDR3, the DNA is TGTGCCAGTAGTATAGGTCAGGGGCTGGGCACTGAAGCTTTCTTT. Amino acids: CASSIGQGLGTEAFF.

The chain couples TRBV11-3 to TRBJ2-7; TRBD2 matches at 7 bases. The V gene's germline CDR1 is SGHNT and CDR2 YENEEA. The CDR3 contains 14 residues. Trimming at V came to 5 bases and at J to 2 bases, leaving 6 bases not matched to a gene. The CDR3 DNA follows: TGTGCCAGCAGCCCCAGGACTAGTCCCTACGAGCAGTACTTC. It specifies CASSPRTSPYEQYF.

The V gene is TRBV29-1, the J gene TRBJ2-7; 7 bases match TRBD1. With 3 bases clipped from V and 3 bases from J, the junction kept 11 bases outside the gene matches. CDR1 SQVTM and CDR2 ANQGSEA come from the germline V gene. This CDR3 contains 15 residues. In DNA, the CDR3 is TGCAGCGTTGACATACAGGGAAGGGGGCTCTACGAGCAGTACTTC. The encoded protein is CSVDIQGRGLYEQYF.

J is TRBJ2-5 and V is TRBV5-5; 8 positions agree with TRBD1. V lost 4 bases, J lost 0 bases, and 11 bases stayed unmatched. The CDR3 extends over 17 amino acids. Germline loops: CDR1 SGHKS, CDR2 YYEKEE (reference sequence). The DNA of the CDR3 is TGTGCCAGCAGCCGGACAGGGACGTGGCGGCACCAAGAGACCCAGTACTTC. Residues: CASSRTGTWRHQETQYF.

The chain carries TRBV11-1 and TRBJ2-7; 7 bases are shared with TRBD1. From germline, CDR1 is SGHAT and CDR2 FQDESV (reference sequence). V shed 5 bases, J shed 5 bases, and the junction held 9 bases outside the gene matches. The CDR3 has 14 residues. CDR3 region: CASSGNRGSNEQYF. CDR3 DNA sequence: TGTGCCAGCAGCGGAAACAGGGGAAGTAACGAGCAGTACTTC.

The V gene is TRBV6-5, the J gene TRBJ1-3; 8 bases align to TRBD1. The ends lost 5 bases at V and 3 bases at J; junction bases unmatched: 6. Germline CDR1 MNHEY, CDR2 SVGAGI. The CDR3 has 15 residues. CDR3 region: CASSRQGIDGNTIYF. Written as DNA, the CDR3 is TGTGCCAGCAGTAGACAGGGGATAGATGGAAACACCATATATTTT.

The chain employs TRBV7-8 and TRBJ1-2, with a possible D match to TRBD1 (5 bases). Trimming took 5 bases from V and 0 from J, leaving 16 bases between them. Germline V gene sequence: CDR1 SGHVS, CDR2 FQNEAQ. The CDR3 extends over 16 amino acids. DNA for the CDR3: TGTGCCAGCAGCCGATCGGACACGACAGCTAACTATGGCTACACCTTC. This translates into CASSRSDTTANYGYTF. Variable domain in full (rest from reference TRBV7-8 and TRBJ1-2): GAGVSQSPRYKVAKRGQDVALRCDPISGHVSLFWYQQALGQGPEFLTYFQNEAQLDKSGLPSDRFFAERPEGSVSTLKIQRTQQEDSAVYLCASSRSDTTANYGYTFGSGTRLTVV.

The rearrangement uses TRBV28 and TRBJ2-7, with 13 bases that match TRBD2. Germline loops: CDR1 MDHEN, CDR2 SYDVKM. This CDR3 has 13 amino acids. With V trimmed by 5 bases and J by 5 bases, 0 bases remained unmatched. CDR3 residues: CASSTSGRDEQYF. For the CDR3, the DNA is TGTGCCAGCAGTACTAGCGGGAGGGACGAGCAGTACTTC.

The chain carries TRBV27 and TRBJ2-3; 13 bases map to TRBD2. J was trimmed by 1 base and V by 5 bases; bases with no gene match: 3. The CDR3 covers 16 residues. Germline assignment: CDR1 MNHEY and CDR2 SMNVEV (reference sequence). In DNA, the CDR3 is TGTGCCAGCAGTCGGACTAGCGGGAGCGGCACAGATACGCAGTATTTT. This encodes CASSRTSGSGTDTQYF.

The CDR3 nucleotides read TGTGCTAGTGGCCGGGCCAAAAGTCAAGAGACCCAGTACTTC. Amino acids: CASGRAKSQETQYF. The chain recombines TRBV12-5 with TRBJ2-5; D unresolved. The CDR3 is 14 amino acids. The germline V gene has CDR1 LGHNT and CDR2 FRNRAP. The V gene lost 6 bases and the J gene lost 2 bases, with 13 bases spanning the gap. The full variable domain, in which reference TRBV12-5 and TRBJ2-5 provide the parts outside the CDR3, is DARVTQTPRHKVTEMGQEVTMRCQPILGHNTVFWYRQTMMQGLELLAYFRNRAPLDDSGMPKDRFSAEMPDATLATLKIQPSEPRDSAVYFCASGRAKSQETQYFGPGTRLLVL.

This chain connects TRBV9 to TRBJ1-6; D ambiguous. The germline gives CDR1 SGDLS, CDR2 YYNGEE. The CDR3 covers 14 residues. With 0 bases removed from V and 6 bases from J, the gap between germline ends came to 7 bases. CDR3 sequence reads: CASSVEGLNSPLHF. The CDR3 DNA reads TGTGCCAGCAGCGTAGAAGGCCTTAATTCACCCCTCCACTTT.

This clone was seen a handful of times. This chain joins TRBV18 and TRBJ1-1; D is possibly TRBD1 (5 bases). Trimming shortened V by 5 bases and J by 5 bases, and 12 bases separated the two germline ends. Germline V gene sequence: CDR1 KGHSH, CDR2 LQKENI. The CDR3 extends over 13 amino acids. CDR3 protein: CASSATRETEAFF. In nucleotides, the CDR3 is TGTGCCAGCTCAGCCACCAGGGAGACTGAAGCTTTCTTT. The full variable domain, in which reference TRBV18 and TRBJ1-1 provide the parts outside the CDR3, is NAGVMQNPRHLVRRRGQEARLRCSPMKGHSHVYWYRQLPEEGLKFMVYLQKENIIDESGMPKERFSAEFPKEGPSILRIQQVVRGDSAAYFCASSATRETEAFFGQGTRLTVV.